This is a list of T cell receptor beta chains from one sample in a study of cytomegalovirus exposure and HLA in healthy donors. Some clones are missing from TCRdb's copy, which holds only in-frame ones; the method was immunoSEQ multiplex PCR. The table shows under 40,000 clones, with 75% to 85% occurring only once. Sample: PBMCs. These receptors all stem from a woman in her thirties or forties in good health and CMV-seronegative. The CDR3 runs from the conserved cysteine through the conserved F or W. Each record gives: J gene, clone size, D gene, V gene, CDR3 DNA, CDR3 protein. D genes are given only for firm matches. Size values are once, few and many counts, or a class for expanded clones, and some rows have none.

J: TRBJ1-2
size: -
D: TRBD1
V: TRBV28
DNA: TGTGCCAGCAGTGGGGGACAGGGTCGTTATGGCTACACCTTC
CDR3: CASSGGQGRYGYTF

J: TRBJ1-5
size: -
D: -
V: TRBV19
DNA: TGTGCCAGTACCTTACGGTCTTCTAGCAATCAGCCCCAGCATTTT
CDR3: CASTLRSSSNQPQHF

J: TRBJ2-1
size: -
D: -
V: TRBV7-9
DNA: TGTGCCAGCAGCTTAGGTGAGGGAAATGAGCAGTTCTTC
CDR3: CASSLGEGNEQFF

J: TRBJ1-2
size: once
D: TRBD1
V: TRBV9
DNA: TGTGCCAGCAGCCCTAGAGAGGGGGGGACAGGGTACGGGGGCTACACCTTC
CDR3: CASSPREGGTGYGGYTF

J: TRBJ2-7
size: -
D: -
V: TRBV6-1
DNA: TGTGCCAGCATTATCTCTATCGGAGCGTACGAGCAGTACTTC
CDR3: CASIISIGAYEQYF

J: TRBJ2-3
size: once
D: -
V: TRBV7-2
DNA: TGTGCCAGCAGCTCGAGACTAGAGACAGATACGCAGTATTTT
CDR3: CASSSRLETDTQYF

J: TRBJ2-1
size: -
D: TRBD1
V: TRBV2
DNA: TGTGCCAGCAGCTTGGAATCCGGGACAGCATCCTACAATGAGCAGTTCTTC
CDR3: CASSLESGTASYNEQFF

J: TRBJ2-7
size: -
D: -
V: TRBV6-5
DNA: TGTGCCAGCGGCGGCAGCCACTACGAGCAGTACTTC
CDR3: CASGGSHYEQYF

J: TRBJ1-1
size: -
D: TRBD1
V: TRBV15
DNA: TGTGCCACCAGCAGGGGACAGGGGGCTCTTGGGAACACTGAAGCTTTCTTT
CDR3: CATSRGQGALGNTEAFF

J: TRBJ2-5
size: -
D: -
V: TRBV5-4
DNA: TGTGCCAGCAGCAACAGGGGCGGGGATCCCGGGGAGACCCAGTACTTC
CDR3: CASSNRGGDPGETQYF

J: TRBJ2-3
size: once
D: -
V: TRBV7-9
DNA: TGTGCCAGCAGCTTAGAGGGACTCACAGATACGCAGTATTTT
CDR3: CASSLEGLTDTQYF

J: TRBJ1-4
size: -
D: TRBD1
V: TRBV5-1
DNA: TGCGCCAGCAGCTTCGGACAGGGATCGGGGGAAAAACTGTTTTTT
CDR3: CASSFGQGSGEKLFF

J: TRBJ1-2
size: -
D: TRBD1
V: TRBV4-2
DNA: TGTGCCAGCAGCCCCGGGCTAGACAGGGGAATGAATGGCTACACCTTC
CDR3: CASSPGLDRGMNGYTF

J: TRBJ1-1
size: -
D: TRBD1
V: TRBV7-8
DNA: TGTGCCAGCAGCCCGGACAGGGGGAAGAGTTTCTTT
CDR3: CASSPDRGKSFF

J: TRBJ2-7
size: -
D: TRBD2
V: TRBV6-1
DNA: TGTGCCAGCACTACGACTAGCGGGGCGTACGAGCAGTACTTC
CDR3: CASTTTSGAYEQYF

J: TRBJ2-2
size: few
D: TRBD1
V: TRBV7-9
DNA: TGTGCCAGCAGCACGACAGGGGCCACCGGGGAGCTGTTTTTT
CDR3: CASSTTGATGELFF

J: TRBJ1-6
size: -
D: TRBD1
V: TRBV28
DNA: TGTGCCAGCACCGCCCAGACAGGGTCCCTTGACTCCTATAATTCACCCCTCCACTTT
CDR3: CASTAQTGSLDSYNSPLHF

J: TRBJ2-3
size: -
D: -
V: TRBV19
DNA: TGTGCCAGTAGCCGCGGCGGGGGCACAGATACGCAGTATTTT
CDR3: CASSRGGGTDTQYF

J: TRBJ1-2
size: -
D: -
V: TRBV9
DNA: TGTGCCAGCAGCGTAGAAGCAGGGCCATCGTATGGCTACACCTTC
CDR3: CASSVEAGPSYGYTF

J: TRBJ1-1
size: -
D: -
V: TRBV18
DNA: TGTGCCAGCTCTTCAGACAGGATGAACACTGAAGCTTTCTTT
CDR3: CASSSDRMNTEAFF

J: TRBJ2-3
size: few
D: -
V: TRBV4-3
DNA: TGCGCCAGCAGCCAAGAGGGGGGAGGTACGCAGTATTTT
CDR3: CASSQEGGGTQYF

J: TRBJ2-3
size: -
D: TRBD2
V: TRBV7-2
DNA: TGTGCCAGCAGCGTTACGACTAGCGGGGGGGTCACAGATACGCAGTATTTT
CDR3: CASSVTTSGGVTDTQYF

J: TRBJ1-1
size: -
D: TRBD1
V: TRBV10-3
DNA: TGTGCCATCAGTGCCGACAGGGGGCTATCTTTCTTT
CDR3: CAISADRGLSFF

J: TRBJ2-3
size: -
D: TRBD2
V: TRBV5-1
DNA: TGCGCCAGCAGCTTTGGACTAGCGGGGACCACAGATACGCAGTATTTT
CDR3: CASSFGLAGTTDTQYF

J: TRBJ1-1
size: -
D: TRBD1
V: TRBV11-1
DNA: TGTGCCAGCCCGGGGGACAGCAGCACTGAAGCTTTCTTT
CDR3: CASPGDSSTEAFF

J: TRBJ2-3
size: -
D: -
V: TRBV6-1
DNA: TGTGCCAGCAGTGCCGACAGGTTTCCCCCCCTAAGCACAGATACGCAGTATTTT
CDR3: CASSADRFPPLSTDTQYF

J: TRBJ1-2
size: -
D: -
V: TRBV28
DNA: TGTGCCAGCAGTTCCCCGAACTATGGCTACACCTTC
CDR3: CASSSPNYGYTF

J: TRBJ1-2
size: -
D: -
V: TRBV13
DNA: TGTGCCAGCGAACCTGTGCGAACTGCGGTGACCTATGGCTACACCTTC
CDR3: CASEPVRTAVTYGYTF

J: TRBJ1-1
size: -
D: -
V: TRBV25-1
DNA: TGTGCCAGCAGTGAATATGGAAACAGACCTGAAGCTTTCTTT
CDR3: CASSEYGNRPEAFF

J: TRBJ2-7
size: once
D: -
V: TRBV7-6
DNA: TGTGCCAGCAGCCTCGGGGGAGTATACGAGCAGTACTTC
CDR3: CASSLGGVYEQYF

J: TRBJ1-2
size: few
D: -
V: TRBV28
DNA: TGTGCCGCCCGTAGGGGGACGCTGTATGGCTACACCTTC
CDR3: CAARRGTLYGYTF

J: TRBJ1-1
size: few
D: -
V: TRBV4-3
DNA: TGCGCCAGCAGCCTCCAGTCAGGAGGCACTGAAGCTTTCTTT
CDR3: CASSLQSGGTEAFF

J: TRBJ2-7
size: -
D: -
V: TRBV11-2
DNA: TGTGCCAGCAGCTTAGAAGTAGGAGGGAGCTACGAGCAGTACTTC
CDR3: CASSLEVGGSYEQYF

J: TRBJ2-2
size: -
D: TRBD1
V: TRBV7-3
DNA: TGTGCCAGCAGCCATTTCGGACAGGCGGGCGGGGAGCTGTTTTTT
CDR3: CASSHFGQAGGELFF

J: TRBJ2-7
size: -
D: -
V: TRBV7-9
DNA: TGTGCCAGCAGCCCCCCGGAACAGGGTCGAGGAGAGCAGTACTTC
CDR3: CASSPPEQGRGEQYF

J: TRBJ2-5
size: few
D: -
V: TRBV21-1
DNA: TGTGCCAGCAGCAAAGGACTATTCCAAGAGACCCAGTACTTC
CDR3: CASSKGLFQETQYF

J: TRBJ1-1
size: -
D: -
V: TRBV4-1
DNA: TGCGCCAGCAGCCCAAGGCCAGGGGACGCTGAAGCTTTCTTT
CDR3: CASSPRPGDAEAFF

J: TRBJ1-1
size: few
D: -
V: TRBV7-9
DNA: TGTGCCAGCAGCGCCACAGCGAACACTGAAGCTTTCTTT
CDR3: CASSATANTEAFF

J: TRBJ2-7
size: -
D: -
V: TRBV6-1
DNA: TGTGCCAGCTCAGGGGTAAAGAGAAGCGAGCAGTACTTC
CDR3: CASSGVKRSEQYF

J: TRBJ2-4
size: -
D: TRBD1
V: TRBV2
DNA: TGTGCCAGCAAGGAGGACAGGGGGATAAACATTCAGTACTTC
CDR3: CASKEDRGINIQYF

J: TRBJ2-7
size: -
D: TRBD1
V: TRBV7-9
DNA: TGTGCCAGCAGCTTAGCGCGTTTGGGGACAGGCTACGAGCAGTACTTC
CDR3: CASSLARLGTGYEQYF

J: TRBJ2-3
size: -
D: TRBD2
V: TRBV13
DNA: TGTGCCAGCAGCTCACTAGCGGGGGCCGTCCTGGATACGCAGTATTTT
CDR3: CASSSLAGAVLDTQYF

J: TRBJ2-1
size: -
D: TRBD1
V: TRBV4-1
DNA: TGCGCCAGCAGCCAGCATCCGGGACAGGTCGAATACAATGAGCAGTTCTTC
CDR3: CASSQHPGQVEYNEQFF

J: TRBJ1-2
size: -
D: -
V: TRBV28
DNA: TGTGCCAGCAGTTTAACGACAGGAGGCTATGGCTACACCTTC
CDR3: CASSLTTGGYGYTF

J: TRBJ2-3
size: -
D: TRBD1
V: TRBV4-2
DNA: TGTGCCAGCAGCCGCACCGGACAGGGTTCTAGCACAGATACGCAGTATTTT
CDR3: CASSRTGQGSSTDTQYF

J: TRBJ1-1
size: -
D: -
V: TRBV7-2
DNA: TGTGCCAGCAGCTTAAGGCAGGGTGGCACTGAAGCTTTCTTT
CDR3: CASSLRQGGTEAFF

J: TRBJ2-1
size: -
D: TRBD1
V: TRBV7-3
DNA: TGTGCCAGCAGCCTACAGGGGGCAAATGAGCAGTTCTTC
CDR3: CASSLQGANEQFF

J: TRBJ1-4
size: -
D: TRBD1
V: TRBV7-6
DNA: TGTGCCAGCAGCTTAACTCAGGGGGGCGAAAAACTGTTTTTT
CDR3: CASSLTQGGEKLFF

J: TRBJ1-2
size: -
D: -
V: TRBV4-3
DNA: TGCGCCAGCAGCCAAGATACCCAGGCTAACTATGGCTACACCTTC
CDR3: CASSQDTQANYGYTF

J: TRBJ1-1
size: -
D: -
V: TRBV4-3
DNA: TGCGCCAGCAGCCAAGAGAAGACATCTTACACTGAAGCTTTCTTT
CDR3: CASSQEKTSYTEAFF

J: TRBJ2-5
size: -
D: -
V: TRBV28
DNA: TGTGCCAGCAGAATGGGGGGTACCATTCAGACCCAGTACTTC
CDR3: CASRMGGTIQTQYF